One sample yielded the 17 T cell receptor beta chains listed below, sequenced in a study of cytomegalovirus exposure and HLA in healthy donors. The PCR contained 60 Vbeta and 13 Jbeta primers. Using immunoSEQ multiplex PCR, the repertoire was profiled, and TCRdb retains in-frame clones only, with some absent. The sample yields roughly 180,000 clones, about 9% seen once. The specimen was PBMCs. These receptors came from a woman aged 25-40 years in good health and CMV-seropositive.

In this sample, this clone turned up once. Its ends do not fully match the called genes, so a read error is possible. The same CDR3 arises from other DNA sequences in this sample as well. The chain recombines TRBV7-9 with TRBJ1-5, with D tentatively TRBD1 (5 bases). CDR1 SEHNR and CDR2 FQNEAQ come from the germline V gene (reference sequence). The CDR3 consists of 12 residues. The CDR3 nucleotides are TGTGCAAGCAGCTTGGGGGGGAAGCCCCAGCATTTT. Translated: CASSLGGKPQHF. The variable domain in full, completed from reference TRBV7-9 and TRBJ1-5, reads DTGVSQNPRHKITKRGQNVTFRCDPISEHNRLYWYRQTLGQGPEFLTYFQNEAQLEKSRLLSDRFSAERPKGSFSTLEIQRTEQGDSAMYLCASSLGGKPQHFGDGTRLSIL.

The CDR3 sequence: CSVVDGVRLNNEQFF. The CDR3, as DNA: TGCAGCGTTGTGGATGGTGTGAGGCTGAACAATGAGCAGTTCTTC. V usage is TRBV29-1 and J usage is TRBJ2-1; D gene ambiguous. Per the germline V gene, CDR1 is SQVTM and CDR2 is ANQGSEA. Trimming stripped 4 bases from V and 5 bases from J, with 18 bases between. CDR3 length: 15 amino acids.

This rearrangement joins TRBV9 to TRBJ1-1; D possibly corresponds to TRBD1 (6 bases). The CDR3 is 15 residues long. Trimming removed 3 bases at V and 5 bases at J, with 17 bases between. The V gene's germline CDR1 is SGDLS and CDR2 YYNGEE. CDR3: CASSGGLRGWTEAFF. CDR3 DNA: TGTGCCAGCAGCGGGGGCCTGAGGGGGTGGACTGAAGCTTTCTTT.

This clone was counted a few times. CDR3 sequence: CASSLTGQGDRATEAFF. The CDR3, as DNA: TGTGCCAGCAGCCTTACGGGACAGGGGGACAGAGCCACTGAAGCTTTCTTT. This chain joins TRBV7-9 and TRBJ1-1; TRBD1 matches at 11 bases. The length of the CDR3 is 17 residues. From germline, CDR1 is SEHNR and CDR2 FQNEAQ (reference sequence). The junction had 12 bases not matched to a gene; V was cut back by 5 bases and J by 4 bases.

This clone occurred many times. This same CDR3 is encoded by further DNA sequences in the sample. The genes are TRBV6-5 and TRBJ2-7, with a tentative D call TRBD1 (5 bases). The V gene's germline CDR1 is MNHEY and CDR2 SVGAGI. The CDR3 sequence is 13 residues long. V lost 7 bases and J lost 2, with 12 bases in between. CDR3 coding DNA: TGTGCCAGCACTCCCACAGGTACCTACGAGCAGTACTTC. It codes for CASTPTGTYEQYF.

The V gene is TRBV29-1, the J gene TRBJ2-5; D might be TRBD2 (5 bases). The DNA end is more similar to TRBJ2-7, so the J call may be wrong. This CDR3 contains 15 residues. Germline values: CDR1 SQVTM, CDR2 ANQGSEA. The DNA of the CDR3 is TGCAGCGTTGAAGATCCTGGCGGGTCCTCCTACGAGCAGTACTTC. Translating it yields CSVEDPGGSSYEQYF.

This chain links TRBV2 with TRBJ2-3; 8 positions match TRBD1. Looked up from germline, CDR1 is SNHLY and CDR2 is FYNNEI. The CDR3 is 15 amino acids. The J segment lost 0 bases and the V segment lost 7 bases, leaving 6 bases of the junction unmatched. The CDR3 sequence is CASNGQGLSTDTQYF. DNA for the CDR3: TGTGCCAGCAATGGACAGGGCCTTAGCACAGATACGCAGTATTTT. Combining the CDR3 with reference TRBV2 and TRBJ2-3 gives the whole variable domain EPEVTQTPSHQVTQMGQEVILRCVPISNHLYFYWYRQILGQKVEFLVSFYNNEISEKSEIFDDQFSVERPDGSNFTLKIRSTKLEDSAMYFCASNGQGLSTDTQYFGPGTRLTVL.

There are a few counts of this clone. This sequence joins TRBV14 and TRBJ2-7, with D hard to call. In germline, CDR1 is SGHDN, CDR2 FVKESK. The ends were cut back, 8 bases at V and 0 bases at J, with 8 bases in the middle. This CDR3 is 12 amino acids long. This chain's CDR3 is CASGLSSYEQYF. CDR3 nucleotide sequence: TGTGCCAGCGGTTTGAGCTCCTACGAGCAGTACTTC.

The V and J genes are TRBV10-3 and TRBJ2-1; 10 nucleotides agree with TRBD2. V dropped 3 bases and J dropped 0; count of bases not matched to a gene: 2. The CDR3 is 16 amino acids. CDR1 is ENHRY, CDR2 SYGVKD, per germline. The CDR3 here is CAISEPSGSSYNEQFF. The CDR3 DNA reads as TGTGCCATCAGTGAACCTAGCGGGAGCTCCTACAATGAGCAGTTCTTC.

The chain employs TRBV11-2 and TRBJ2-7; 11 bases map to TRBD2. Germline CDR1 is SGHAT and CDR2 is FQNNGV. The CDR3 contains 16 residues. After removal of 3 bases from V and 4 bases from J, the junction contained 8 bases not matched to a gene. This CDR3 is CASSFNRLAGGYEQYF. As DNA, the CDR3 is TGTGCCAGCAGCTTTAATAGGCTAGCGGGAGGATACGAGCAGTACTTC.

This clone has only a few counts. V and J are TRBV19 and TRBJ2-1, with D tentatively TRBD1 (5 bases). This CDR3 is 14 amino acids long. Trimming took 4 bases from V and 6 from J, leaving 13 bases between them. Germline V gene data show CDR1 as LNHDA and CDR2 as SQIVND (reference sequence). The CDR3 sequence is CASSRGDTRNEQFF. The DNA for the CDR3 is TGTGCCAGTAGTAGGGGCGATACGCGCAATGAGCAGTTCTTC.

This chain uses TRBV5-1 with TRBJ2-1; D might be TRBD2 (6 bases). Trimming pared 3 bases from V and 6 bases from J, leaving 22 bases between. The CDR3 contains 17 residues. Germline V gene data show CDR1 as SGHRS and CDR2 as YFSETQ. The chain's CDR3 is CASSSFRETRLGNEQFF. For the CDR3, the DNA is TGCGCCAGCAGCTCCTTTCGGGAGACCAGGTTAGGCAATGAGCAGTTCTTC. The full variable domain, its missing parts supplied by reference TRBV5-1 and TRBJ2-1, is KAGVTQTPRYLIKTRGQQVTLSCSPISGHRSVSWYQQTPGQGLQFLFEYFSETQRNKGNFPGRFSGRQFSNSRSEMNVSTLELGDSALYLCASSSFRETRLGNEQFFGPGTRLTVL.

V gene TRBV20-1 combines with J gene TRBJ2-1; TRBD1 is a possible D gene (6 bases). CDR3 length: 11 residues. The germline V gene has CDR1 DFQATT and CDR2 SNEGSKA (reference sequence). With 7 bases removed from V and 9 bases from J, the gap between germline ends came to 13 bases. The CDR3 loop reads CSGTGLSEQFF. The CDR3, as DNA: TGCAGTGGAACAGGGCTAAGTGAGCAGTTCTTC.

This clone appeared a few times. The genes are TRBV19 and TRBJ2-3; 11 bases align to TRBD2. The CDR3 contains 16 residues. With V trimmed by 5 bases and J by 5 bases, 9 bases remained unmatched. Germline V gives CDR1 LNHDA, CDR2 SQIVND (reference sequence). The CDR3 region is CASSYSGRASGDTQYF. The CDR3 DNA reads TGTGCCAGTAGTTATAGCGGGAGGGCCTCGGGAGATACGCAGTATTTT.

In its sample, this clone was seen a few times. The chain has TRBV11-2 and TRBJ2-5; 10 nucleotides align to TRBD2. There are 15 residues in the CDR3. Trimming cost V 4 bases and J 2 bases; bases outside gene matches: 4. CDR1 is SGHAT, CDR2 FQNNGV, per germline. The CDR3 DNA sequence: TGTGCCAGCAGCTCGGGACTAGCGCCTCAAGAGACCCAGTACTTC. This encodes CASSSGLAPQETQYF.

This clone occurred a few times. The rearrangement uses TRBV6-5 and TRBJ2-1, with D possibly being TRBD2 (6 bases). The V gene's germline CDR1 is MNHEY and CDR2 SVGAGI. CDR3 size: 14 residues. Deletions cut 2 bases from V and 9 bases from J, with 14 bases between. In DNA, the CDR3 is TGTGCCAGCAGTTACCGACTAGTTGCTTCTGAGCAGTTCTTC. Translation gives CASSYRLVASEQFF.

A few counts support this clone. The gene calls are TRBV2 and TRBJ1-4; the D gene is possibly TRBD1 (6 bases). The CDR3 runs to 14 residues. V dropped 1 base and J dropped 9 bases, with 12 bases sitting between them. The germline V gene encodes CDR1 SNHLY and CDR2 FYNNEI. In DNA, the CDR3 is TGTGCCAGCAGTGAAGGACCAGGGGTTAAAAAACTGTTTTTT. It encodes CASSEGPGVKKLFF. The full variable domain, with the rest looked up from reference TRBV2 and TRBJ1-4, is EPEVTQTPSHQVTQMGQEVILRCVPISNHLYFYWYRQILGQKVEFLVSFYNNEISEKSEIFDDQFSVERPDGSNFTLKIRSTKLEDSAMYFCASSEGPGVKKLFFGSGTQLSVL.